The T cell receptor (beta chain) under discussion was sequenced for a study of blood T cell repertoires in COVID-19. About the study: Samples representing acute and convalescent COVID-19 were sourced from the United States, Italy and Spain. Sources were T cells, B-cell-depleted T cells, or PBMCs; the material itself was cDNA or gDNA.

As originally analysed: The assay estimated nucleated cells by amplifying reference gene primers. TCRdb's copy holds only in-frame clones and misses some; the assay was immunoSEQ multiplex PCR. The V and J calls and clone size were taken over from that table, and D and trimming were inferred from the DNA. This table has 100,000 to 150,000 clones, 85% to 90% appearing once. The V gene lost 0 bases and the J gene lost 5 bases, with 4 bases spanning the gap. There are 12 residues in the CDR3. CDR1 and CDR2 (germline): SGHVS, FQNEAQ. The sequencing sample was made of peripheral blood. The TCR comes from a woman older than 75 with acute or convalescent COVID-19. The V call is TRBV7-8, the J call TRBJ2-5; D is unclear. CDR3 coding DNA: TGTGCCAGCAGCTTAGCCGCGGAGACCCAGTACTTC. This gives the protein CASSLAAETQYF.